Listed here are 23 T cell receptor beta chains from one sample, sequenced in a study of blood T cell repertoires in COVID-19. Using immunoSEQ multiplex PCR, the repertoire was profiled, and TCRdb retains in-frame clones only, with some absent. The profile covers 200,000 to 250,000 clones, with 84% appearing a single time and approximately 6.8% taken by the ten largest. The sequencing sample was made of PBMCs or T cells enriched from blood (not recorded which). These receptors were taken from a woman aged 40-49 years who had recovered from COVID-19.

The CDR3 reads CASSYRQGLQETQYF. As DNA, the CDR3 is TGTGCCAGCAGCTACCGACAGGGACTCCAAGAGACCCAGTACTTC. J is TRBJ2-5 and V is TRBV7-9, with a weak D call TRBD1 (7 bases). CDR1 and CDR2 (germline): SEHNR, FQNEAQ (reference sequence). Trimming took 4 bases from V and 1 from J, leaving 13 bases between them. The CDR3 spans 15 residues.

The rearrangement uses TRBV2 and TRBJ1-1; D is possibly TRBD1 (6 bases). Germline CDR1 is SNHLY and CDR2 is FYNNEI. Trimming removed 8 bases from V and 3 bases from J, with 16 bases in between. This CDR3 is built from 14 residues. DNA for the CDR3: TGTGCCAGCTCACTCCGGGCAGGGGACACTGAAGCTTTCTTT. Translation: CASSLRAGDTEAFF.

This clone appeared many times. This chain uses TRBV30 with TRBJ2-1, with 12 positions matching TRBD2. The J segment lost 9 bases and the V segment lost 4 bases, leaving 7 bases of the junction unmatched. The CDR3 runs 14 residues. Germline V gene data show CDR1 as GTSNPN and CDR2 as SVGIG (reference sequence). In DNA form, the CDR3 reads TGTGCCTGGACCAAGACTAGCGGGAGCAGTGAGCAGTTCTTC. Its protein is CAWTKTSGSSEQFF.

Many counts were recorded for this clone. V usage is TRBV9 and J usage is TRBJ2-5; 11 positions agree with TRBD1. Trimming took 0 bases from V and 3 from J; bases not matched to a gene: 1. The germline CDR1 and CDR2 sequences are SGDLS and YYNGEE. CDR3 length: 15 amino acids. The CDR3 is CASSVGTGGEETQYF. For the CDR3, the DNA is TGTGCCAGCAGCGTAGGGACAGGGGGCGAAGAGACCCAGTACTTC.

This chain links TRBV15 with TRBJ2-1; possibly TRBD1 for D (6 bases). V lost 0 bases and J lost 7, with 10 bases in between. The CDR3 sequence is 14 residues long. Looked up from germline, CDR1 is LNHNV and CDR2 is YYDKDF (reference sequence). Written as DNA, the CDR3 is TGTGCCACCAGCAGAGAAGGACAGTATAATGAGCAGTTCTTC. Its translation is CATSREGQYNEQFF.

J is TRBJ1-2 and V is TRBV14, with a possible D match to TRBD1 (6 bases). There are 13 residues in the CDR3. Germline V gives CDR1 SGHDN, CDR2 FVKESK. Trimming stripped 6 bases from V and 5 bases from J, with 13 bases between. CDR3 coding DNA: TGTGCCAGCAGTCCCGACAGGCTTTATGGCTACACCTTC. Translation: CASSPDRLYGYTF.

This sequence joins TRBV6-2 or TRBV6-3 and TRBJ2-1; D gene uncertain. Germline CDR1 reads MNHEY; CDR2 reads SVGEGT. This CDR3 has 13 amino acids. V lost 4 bases to trimming and J lost 10 bases, with 14 bases between them. CDR3 sequence: CASSSFDIGEQFF. CDR3 coding DNA: TGTGCCAGCAGTTCCTTCGACATTGGGGAGCAGTTCTTC.

The V and J genes are TRBV24-1 and TRBJ2-3; unclear D gene. V shed 0 bases and J shed 0 bases, with 15 bases lying between them. The CDR3 runs to 18 residues. Germline V gene sequence: CDR1 KGHDR, CDR2 SFDVKD. The CDR3, as DNA: TGTGCCACCAGTGATTTGGTCTCTGGGCCTACTAGCACAGATACGCAGTATTTT. It specifies CATSDLVSGPTSTDTQYF.

CDR3 in DNA: TGTGCCAGCAGCCAAGATTGGGGGGGCGTTGATGGCTACACCTTC. Its translation: CASSQDWGGVDGYTF. This sequence joins TRBV4-2 and TRBJ1-2, with D possibly matching TRBD1 (6 bases). Trimming shortened V by 0 bases and J by 6 bases, and 14 bases separated the two germline ends. The CDR3 is 15 amino acids. Germline CDR1 reads LGHNA; CDR2 reads YNFKEQ.

J is TRBJ1-5 and V is TRBV7-9, with D hard to call. The germline gives CDR1 SEHNR, CDR2 FQNEAQ (reference sequence). The CDR3 sequence is 15 residues long. V was pared by 1 base and J by 10 bases, with 17 bases between. The CDR3 reads CASSLGNRIISPQHF. The CDR3 region has the DNA TGTGCCAGCAGCTTAGGTAACAGAATCATCAGTCCCCAGCATTTT. Variable domain in full (rest from reference TRBV7-9 and TRBJ1-5): DTGVSQNPRHKITKRGQNVTFRCDPISEHNRLYWYRQTLGQGPEFLTYFQNEAQLEKSRLLSDRFSAERPKGSFSTLEIQRTEQGDSAMYLCASSLGNRIISPQHFGDGTRLSIL.

The chain combines TRBV28 with TRBJ1-1; possibly TRBD1 for D (5 bases). CDR1 and CDR2 from the germline V gene are MDHEN and SYDVKM. Trimming took off 1 base at V and 2 bases at J, with 11 bases between the two ends. This CDR3 comprises 15 residues. The CDR3 sequence is CASSLSTGFNTEAFF. The CDR3 DNA reads as TGTGCCAGCAGTTTATCAACAGGATTTAACACTGAAGCTTTCTTT.

V usage is TRBV7-2 and J usage is TRBJ2-7, with 12 bases identical to TRBD2. CDR1 SGHTA and CDR2 FQGNSA come from the germline V gene. J lost 7 bases, V lost 5 bases, and 3 bases had no gene match. CDR3 size: 13 residues. The CDR3 here is CASSPTSGSEQYV. The DNA for the CDR3 is TGTGCCAGCAGCCCGACTAGCGGGAGTGAGCAGTACGTC.

This chain uses TRBV28 with TRBJ2-7; the D gene is possibly TRBD2 (6 bases). The CDR3 length is 14 residues. With 2 bases removed from V and 5 bases from J, the gap between germline ends came to 13 bases. CDR1 is MDHEN and CDR2 is SYDVKM in the germline V gene. CDR3 nucleotide sequence: TGTGCCAGCAGTTTACCTGGACTAAAAAACGAGCAGTACTTC. Amino acid sequence: CASSLPGLKNEQYF.

This chain links TRBV5-1 with TRBJ1-6; 7 positions agree with TRBD1. CDR3 length: 15 residues. Trimming at V came to 3 bases and at J to 5 bases, leaving 5 bases not matched to a gene. CDR1 and CDR2 from the germline V gene are SGHRS and YFSETQ. The CDR3, as DNA: TGCGCCAGCAGCTCCGGGACAGCGAATAATTCACCCCTCCACTTT. This encodes CASSSGTANNSPLHF. Full variable domain (remainder filled in from reference TRBV5-1 and TRBJ1-6): KAGVTQTPRYLIKTRGQQVTLSCSPISGHRSVSWYQQTPGQGLQFLFEYFSETQRNKGNFPGRFSGRQFSNSRSEMNVSTLELGDSALYLCASSSGTANNSPLHFGNGTRLTVT.

CDR3 bases: TGTGCCAGCAGTTTAAATCAGGGGGGTAACCAGTACTTC. It translates to CASSLNQGGNQYF. The chain uses TRBV28 and TRBJ2-5; tentative D call: TRBD1 (7 bases). From germline, CDR1 is MDHEN and CDR2 SYDVKM. Trimming took 2 bases from V and 10 from J, leaving 14 bases between them. The CDR3 runs to 13 residues.

With respect to this clone: This specimen includes other DNA sequences encoding the same CDR3. This chain connects TRBV7-9 to TRBJ1-1; D gene uncertain. There are 13 residues in the CDR3. The V gene lost 3 bases and the J gene lost 1 base, with 6 bases spanning the gap. CDR1 is SEHNR and CDR2 is FQNEAQ in the germline V gene (reference sequence). DNA for the CDR3: TGTGCCAGCAGCTTTGGCGGGAACACTGAAGCTTTCTTT. Protein product: CASSFGGNTEAFF.

The chain combines TRBV11-3 with TRBJ2-5; the match to TRBD2 covers 11 bases. V was pared by 3 bases and J by 9 bases, with 12 bases of the junction left unmatched. CDR3 size: 16 residues. Germline V CDR1 and CDR2: SGHNT, YENEEA. CDR3 nucleotide sequence: TGTGCCAGCAGCTTTAGGGGGACTAGCGGAGGCGAAGCCCAGTACTTC. It translates to CASSFRGTSGGEAQYF.

The chain links TRBV7-9 to TRBJ1-2, with 7 bases that match TRBD1. The germline V gene encodes CDR1 SEHNR and CDR2 FQNEAQ (reference sequence). V was pared by 4 bases and J by 5 bases, with 7 bases of the junction left unmatched. The CDR3 has 14 amino acids. The CDR3 loop is CASSWGDSLYGYTF. The CDR3 coding sequence is TGTGCCAGCAGCTGGGGGGACAGCCTATATGGCTACACCTTC.

The chain links TRBV24-1 to TRBJ1-2, with D tentatively TRBD1 (6 bases). Trimming pared 5 bases from V and 1 base from J, leaving 16 bases between. The CDR3 contains 16 residues. Germline CDR1 and CDR2: KGHDR and SFDVKD. CDR3 coding DNA: TGTGCCACCAGTGGACCTACAGGGTTCGGTAACTATGGCTACACCTTC. Encoded protein: CATSGPTGFGNYGYTF.

The chain carries TRBV19 and TRBJ2-5; D ambiguous. The CDR3 is 14 residues long. V lost 2 bases and J 7 bases, leaving 14 bases between the germline ends. Per germline, CDR1 LNHDA and CDR2 SQIVND (reference sequence). This chain's CDR3 is CASSISGELGTQYF. The CDR3 DNA reads as TGTGCCAGTAGTATATCGGGTGAACTCGGGACCCAGTACTTC. Using reference TRBV19 and TRBJ2-5 for the parts outside the CDR3, the full variable domain is DGGITQSPKYLFRKEGQNVTLSCEQNLNHDAMYWYRQDPGQGLRLIYYSQIVNDFQKGDIAEGYSVSREKKESFPLTVTSAQKNPTAFYLCASSISGELGTQYFGPGTRLLVL.

There are a few counts of this clone. The DNA for the CDR3 is TGTGCCAGCAGCTTGATGGGGGCTAGCAATCAGCCCCAGCATTTT. Its protein product is CASSLMGASNQPQHF. The chain uses TRBV5-6 and TRBJ1-5, with a tentative D call TRBD1 (6 bases). The CDR3 is made up of 15 amino acids. Germline-derived CDR1 and CDR2 are SGHDT and YYEEEE. The V and J ends lost 1 base and 0 bases respectively, with 8 bases between them.

The rearrangement links TRBV28 to TRBJ1-5; D perhaps matches TRBD1 (6 bases). Germline V lookup: CDR1 MDHEN, CDR2 SYDVKM. V shed 6 bases and J shed 5 bases, with 14 bases lying between them. This CDR3 spans 14 amino acids. The CDR3 region is CASRFRDNYQPQHF. In DNA, the CDR3 is TGTGCCAGCAGGTTCCGGGACAACTATCAGCCCCAGCATTTT.

The chain uses TRBV28 and TRBJ2-1; D is possibly TRBD1 (6 bases). There are 13 residues in the CDR3. Deletions cut 8 bases from V and 3 bases from J, with 11 bases between. CDR1 is MDHEN, CDR2 SYDVKM, per germline. The CDR3 spells CASAQDSYNEQFF. CDR3 DNA: TGTGCCAGCGCGCAGGACAGCTACAATGAGCAGTTCTTC.